A selection of T cell receptor beta chains follows, all from one sample in a study of cytomegalovirus exposure and HLA in healthy donors. Clones were read by immunoSEQ multiplex PCR, and TCRdb kept only the in-frame ones, dropping some. The sample consists of fewer than 80,000 clones, 70% to 85% of them appearing once. The sequenced material came from PBMCs. These receptors were taken from a man aged 25-45 years in good health and CMV-seronegative. The CDR3 runs from the conserved cysteine through the conserved F or W. Fields, in order: clone size, V gene, J gene, D gene, CDR3 protein, CDR3 DNA. D genes are given only for firm matches. Size is stated for part of the rows, as once, few or many counts, or as a class when the clone is expanded.

clone_size: few
v_call: TRBV6-5
j_call: TRBJ2-3
d_call: TRBD2
cdr3_aa: CASSGLAGADTQYF
cdr3_nt: TGTGCCAGCTCTGGACTAGCGGGTGCAGATACGCAGTATTTT

clone_size: -
v_call: TRBV25-1
j_call: TRBJ2-2
d_call: -
cdr3_aa: CASTDSKTDTGELFF
cdr3_nt: TGTGCCAGCACCGACTCGAAGACCGACACCGGGGAGCTGTTTTTT

clone_size: -
v_call: TRBV5-1
j_call: TRBJ1-2
d_call: -
cdr3_aa: CASSLEGDYGYTF
cdr3_nt: TGCGCCAGCAGCTTGGAGGGGGACTATGGCTACACCTTC

clone_size: -
v_call: TRBV5-4
j_call: TRBJ2-7
d_call: TRBD2
cdr3_aa: CASSLAASGMGEQYF
cdr3_nt: TGTGCCAGCAGCTTGGCCGCTAGCGGGATGGGGGAGCAGTACTTC

clone_size: -
v_call: TRBV6-5
j_call: TRBJ1-5
d_call: TRBD1
cdr3_aa: CSSSPGTGDYQPQHF
cdr3_nt: TGTTCCAGCAGTCCCGGGACAGGGGATTATCAGCCCCAGCATTTT

clone_size: once
v_call: TRBV25-1
j_call: TRBJ2-1
d_call: TRBD2
cdr3_aa: CASSPFRAGGPNEQFF
cdr3_nt: TGTGCCAGCAGTCCCTTCAGGGCGGGAGGCCCCAATGAGCAGTTCTTC

clone_size: -
v_call: TRBV11-2
j_call: TRBJ2-7
d_call: -
cdr3_aa: CASSLASSYEQYF
cdr3_nt: TGTGCCAGCAGCTTAGCGAGCTCCTACGAGCAGTACTTC

clone_size: -
v_call: TRBV6-5
j_call: TRBJ1-6
d_call: -
cdr3_aa: CASTVRGLPLHF
cdr3_nt: TGTGCCAGCACCGTCAGAGGGCTACCCCTCCACTTT

clone_size: -
v_call: TRBV9
j_call: TRBJ1-4
d_call: TRBD1
cdr3_aa: CASSARDRVAEKLFF
cdr3_nt: TGTGCCAGCAGCGCCCGGGACAGGGTGGCTGAAAAACTGTTTTTT

clone_size: -
v_call: TRBV29-1
j_call: TRBJ1-5
d_call: -
cdr3_aa: CSVMGGGNQPQHF
cdr3_nt: TGCAGCGTTATGGGGGGTGGCAATCAGCCCCAGCATTTT

clone_size: -
v_call: TRBV7-9
j_call: TRBJ1-2
d_call: TRBD1
cdr3_aa: CASSLGQGKGYTF
cdr3_nt: TGTGCCAGCAGCCTGGGACAGGGTAAGGGCTACACCTTC

clone_size: -
v_call: TRBV7-2
j_call: TRBJ2-6
d_call: TRBD1
cdr3_aa: CASSLRGGGGANVLTF
cdr3_nt: TGTGCCAGCAGCTTACGAGGGGGCGGAGGGGCCAACGTCCTGACTTTC

clone_size: few
v_call: TRBV5-1
j_call: TRBJ2-7
d_call: TRBD2
cdr3_aa: CASGQLGGGSTYEQYF
cdr3_nt: TGCGCCAGCGGGCAGCTTGGGGGGGGATCTACCTACGAGCAGTACTTC

clone_size: -
v_call: TRBV5-1
j_call: TRBJ1-1
d_call: -
cdr3_aa: CASSLGGGRTEAFF
cdr3_nt: TGCGCCAGCAGCTTGGGCGGGGGACGCACTGAAGCTTTCTTT

clone_size: -
v_call: TRBV6-1
j_call: TRBJ1-4
d_call: -
cdr3_aa: CASSDCPSLLVDNEKLFF
cdr3_nt: TGTGCCAGCAGTGACTGTCCAAGTCTCCTAGTCGACAATGAAAAACTGTTTTTT

clone_size: few
v_call: TRBV7-9
j_call: TRBJ1-6
d_call: -
cdr3_aa: CASSLGGDSPLHF
cdr3_nt: TGTGCCAGCAGCCTAGGGGGGGACTCACCCCTCCACTTT

clone_size: -
v_call: TRBV27
j_call: TRBJ1-2
d_call: -
cdr3_aa: CASSLSGGGGYTF
cdr3_nt: TGTGCCAGCAGTTTATCGGGAGGAGGTGGCTACACCTTC

clone_size: -
v_call: TRBV7-9
j_call: TRBJ1-2
d_call: -
cdr3_aa: CASSPKRDYGYTF
cdr3_nt: TGTGCCAGCAGTCCGAAGAGGGACTATGGCTACACCTTC

clone_size: -
v_call: TRBV30
j_call: TRBJ1-1
d_call: -
cdr3_aa: CAWQNTGTEAFF
cdr3_nt: TGTGCCTGGCAGAATACAGGCACTGAAGCTTTCTTT

clone_size: -
v_call: TRBV4-1
j_call: TRBJ1-4
d_call: -
cdr3_aa: CASSQDQGNEKLFF
cdr3_nt: TGCGCCAGCAGCCAAGATCAGGGAAATGAAAAACTGTTTTTT

clone_size: -
v_call: TRBV9
j_call: TRBJ2-7
d_call: TRBD2
cdr3_aa: CASRDSFGATSGRYEQYF
cdr3_nt: TGTGCCAGCAGGGATTCCTTTGGGGCGACTAGCGGGAGGTACGAGCAGTACTTC

clone_size: -
v_call: TRBV7-2
j_call: TRBJ2-1
d_call: TRBD2
cdr3_aa: CASSLIFITSGRANEQFF
cdr3_nt: TGTGCCAGCAGTCTTATCTTCATAACTAGCGGGAGGGCCAATGAGCAGTTCTTC

clone_size: -
v_call: TRBV18
j_call: TRBJ2-5
d_call: TRBD2
cdr3_aa: CASSPGLAETQYF
cdr3_nt: TGTGCCAGCTCACCCGGACTAGCGGAGACCCAGTACTTC

clone_size: once
v_call: TRBV6-5
j_call: TRBJ2-1
d_call: -
cdr3_aa: CASRRSSYEQFF
cdr3_nt: TGTGCCAGCAGGCGTTCTAGCTATGAGCAGTTCTTC

clone_size: once
v_call: TRBV5-1
j_call: TRBJ2-7
d_call: TRBD1
cdr3_aa: CASSYDRTGQTDEQYF
cdr3_nt: TGCGCCAGCAGCTACGACCGGACAGGGCAGACGGACGAGCAGTACTTC

clone_size: -
v_call: TRBV7-8
j_call: TRBJ1-2
d_call: -
cdr3_aa: CASSLQGSYGYTF
cdr3_nt: TGTGCCAGCAGCTTACAGGGGAGCTATGGCTACACCTTC

clone_size: -
v_call: TRBV4-2
j_call: TRBJ1-1
d_call: TRBD1
cdr3_aa: CASSLAGQREAEAFF
cdr3_nt: TGTGCCAGCAGCCTCGCGGGACAGCGGGAGGCTGAAGCTTTCTTT

clone_size: -
v_call: TRBV18
j_call: TRBJ2-5
d_call: TRBD2
cdr3_aa: CASSPAGLAGGGETQYF
cdr3_nt: TGTGCCAGCTCACCGGCGGGACTAGCGGGAGGCGGGGAGACCCAGTACTTC

clone_size: -
v_call: TRBV7-9
j_call: TRBJ1-4
d_call: -
cdr3_aa: CASSLSRGKESLFNEKLFF
cdr3_nt: TGTGCCAGCAGCTTATCCCGGGGGAAGGAGAGTCTCTTTAATGAAAAACTGTTTTTT

clone_size: -
v_call: TRBV6-6
j_call: TRBJ1-2
d_call: TRBD1
cdr3_aa: CASRLGQGYGYTF
cdr3_nt: TGTGCCAGCAGGTTGGGACAGGGGTATGGCTACACCTTC

clone_size: -
v_call: TRBV27
j_call: TRBJ1-1
d_call: -
cdr3_aa: CASSPLSDTEAFF
cdr3_nt: TGTGCCAGCAGTCCCCTATCCGACACTGAAGCTTTCTTT

clone_size: -
v_call: TRBV5-1
j_call: TRBJ1-1
d_call: -
cdr3_aa: CASSSGQLGPGRTEAFF
cdr3_nt: TGCGCCAGCAGCTCCGGACAGCTGGGGCCGGGTAGGACTGAAGCTTTCTTT

clone_size: -
v_call: TRBV28
j_call: TRBJ2-7
d_call: TRBD1
cdr3_aa: CASSQTGAHYEQYF
cdr3_nt: TGTGCCAGCAGTCAGACAGGGGCCCACTACGAGCAGTACTTC

clone_size: -
v_call: TRBV11-2
j_call: TRBJ2-5
d_call: -
cdr3_aa: CASSLGASGWETQYF
cdr3_nt: TGTGCCAGCAGCTTAGGGGCCTCGGGATGGGAGACCCAGTACTTC

clone_size: once
v_call: TRBV5-1
j_call: TRBJ1-5
d_call: -
cdr3_aa: CASSSGTKGGPQHF
cdr3_nt: TGCGCCAGCAGCTCGGGGACAAAAGGAGGGCCCCAGCATTTT

clone_size: -
v_call: TRBV27
j_call: TRBJ2-1
d_call: -
cdr3_aa: CASSRRGGYNEQFF
cdr3_nt: TGTGCCAGCAGCCGGCGAGGGGGCTACAATGAGCAGTTCTTC